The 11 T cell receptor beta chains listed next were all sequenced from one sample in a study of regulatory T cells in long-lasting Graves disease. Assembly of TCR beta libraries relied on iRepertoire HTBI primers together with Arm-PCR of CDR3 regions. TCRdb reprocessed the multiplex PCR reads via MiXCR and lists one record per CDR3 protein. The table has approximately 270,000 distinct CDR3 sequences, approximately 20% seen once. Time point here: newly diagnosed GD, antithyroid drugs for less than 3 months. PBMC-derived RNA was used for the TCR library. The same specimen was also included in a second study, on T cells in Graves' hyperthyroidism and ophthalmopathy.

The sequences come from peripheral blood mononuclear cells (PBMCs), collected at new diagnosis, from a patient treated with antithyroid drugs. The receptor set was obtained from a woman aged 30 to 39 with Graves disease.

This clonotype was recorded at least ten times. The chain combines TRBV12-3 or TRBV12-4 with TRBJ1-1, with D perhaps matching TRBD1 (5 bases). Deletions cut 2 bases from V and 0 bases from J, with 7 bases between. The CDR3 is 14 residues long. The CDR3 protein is CASSLQGLNTEAFF. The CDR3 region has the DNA TGTGCCAGCAGTTTACAGGGATTGAACACTGAAGCTTTCTTT.

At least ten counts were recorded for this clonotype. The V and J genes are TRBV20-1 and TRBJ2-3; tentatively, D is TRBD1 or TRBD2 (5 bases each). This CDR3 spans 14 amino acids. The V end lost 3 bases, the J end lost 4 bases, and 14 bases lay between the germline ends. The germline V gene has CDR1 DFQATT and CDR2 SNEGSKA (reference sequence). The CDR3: CSASIRGTPDTQYF. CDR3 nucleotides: TGCAGTGCTAGTATCAGAGGGACCCCAGATACGCAGTATTTT.

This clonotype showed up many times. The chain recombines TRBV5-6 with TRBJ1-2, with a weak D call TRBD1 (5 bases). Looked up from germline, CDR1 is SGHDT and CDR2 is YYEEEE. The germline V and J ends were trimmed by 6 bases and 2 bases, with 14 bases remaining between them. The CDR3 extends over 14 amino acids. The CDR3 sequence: CASTALGDNYGYTF. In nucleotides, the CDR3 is TGTGCCAGCACCGCCCTCGGGGACAACTATGGCTACACCTTC.

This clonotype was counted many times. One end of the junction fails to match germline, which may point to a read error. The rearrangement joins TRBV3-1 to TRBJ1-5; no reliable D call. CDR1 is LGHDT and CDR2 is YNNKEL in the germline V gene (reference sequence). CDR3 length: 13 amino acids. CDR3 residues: CASSQGTRQPQHF. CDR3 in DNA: TGTGCCAGCAGTCAAGGTACGAGGCAGCCCCAGCATTTT.

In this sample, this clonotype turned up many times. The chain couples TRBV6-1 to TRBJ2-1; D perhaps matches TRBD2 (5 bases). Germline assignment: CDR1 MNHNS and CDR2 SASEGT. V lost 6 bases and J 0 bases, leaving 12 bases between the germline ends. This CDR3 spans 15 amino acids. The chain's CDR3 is CASRPSGSSYNEQFF. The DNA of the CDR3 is TGTGCCAGCAGACCGTCGGGGAGCTCCTACAATGAGCAGTTCTTC.

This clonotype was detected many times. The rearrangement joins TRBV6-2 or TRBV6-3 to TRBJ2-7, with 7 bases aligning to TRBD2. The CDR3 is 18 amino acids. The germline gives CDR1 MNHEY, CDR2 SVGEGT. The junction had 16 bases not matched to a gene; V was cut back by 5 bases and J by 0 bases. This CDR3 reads CASSERLSSGGYSYEQYF. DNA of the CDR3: TGTGCCAGCAGTGAACGCTTGTCTAGCGGAGGCTACTCCTACGAGCAGTACTTC.

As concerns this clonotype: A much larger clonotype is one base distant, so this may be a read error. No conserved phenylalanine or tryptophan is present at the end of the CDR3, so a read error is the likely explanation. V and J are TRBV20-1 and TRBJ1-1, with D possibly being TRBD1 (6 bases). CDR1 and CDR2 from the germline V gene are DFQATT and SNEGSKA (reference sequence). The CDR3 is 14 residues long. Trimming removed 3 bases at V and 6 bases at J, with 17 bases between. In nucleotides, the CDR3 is TGCAGTGCTAGCGATCCCTTTGGGGGGCCTGAAGCTTTCTCT. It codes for CSASDPFGGPEAFS.

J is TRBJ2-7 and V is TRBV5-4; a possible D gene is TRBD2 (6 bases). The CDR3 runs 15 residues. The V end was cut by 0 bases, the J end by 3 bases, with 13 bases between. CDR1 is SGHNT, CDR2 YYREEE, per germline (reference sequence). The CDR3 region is CASSLARGGSYEQYF. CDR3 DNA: TGTGCCAGCAGCTTGGCTCGTGGGGGGAGCTACGAGCAGTACTTC. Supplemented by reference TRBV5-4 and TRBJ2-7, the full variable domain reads ETGVTQSPTHLIKTRGQQVTLRCSSQSGHNTVSWYQQALGQGPQFIFQYYREEENGRGNFPPRFSGLQFPNYSSELNVNALELDDSALYLCASSLARGGSYEQYFGPGTRLTVT.

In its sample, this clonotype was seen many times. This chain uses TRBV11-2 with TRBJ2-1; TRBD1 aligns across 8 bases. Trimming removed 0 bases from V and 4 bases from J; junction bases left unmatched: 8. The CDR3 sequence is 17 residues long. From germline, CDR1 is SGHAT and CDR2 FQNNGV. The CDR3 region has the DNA TGTGCCAGCAGCTTAGAGTTCAGGGGGCGCAGGTACAATGAGCAGTTCTTC. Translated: CASSLEFRGRRYNEQFF.

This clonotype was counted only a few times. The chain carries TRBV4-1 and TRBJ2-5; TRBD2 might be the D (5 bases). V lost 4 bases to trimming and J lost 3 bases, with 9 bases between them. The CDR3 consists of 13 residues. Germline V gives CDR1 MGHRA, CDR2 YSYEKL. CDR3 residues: CASSRTWEETQYF. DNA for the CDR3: TGCGCCAGCAGCCGGACTTGGGAAGAGACCCAGTACTTC.

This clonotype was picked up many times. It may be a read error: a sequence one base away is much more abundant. CDR3 nucleotide sequence: TGTGCCAGCAGCCAGTACCAAGAGACCCAGTACTTC. It codes for CASSQYQETQYF. The chain combines TRBV28 with TRBJ2-5; D is unresolved. V lost 6 bases and J lost 0, with 5 bases in between. In germline, CDR1 is MDHEN, CDR2 SYDVKM. CDR3 size: 12 residues.